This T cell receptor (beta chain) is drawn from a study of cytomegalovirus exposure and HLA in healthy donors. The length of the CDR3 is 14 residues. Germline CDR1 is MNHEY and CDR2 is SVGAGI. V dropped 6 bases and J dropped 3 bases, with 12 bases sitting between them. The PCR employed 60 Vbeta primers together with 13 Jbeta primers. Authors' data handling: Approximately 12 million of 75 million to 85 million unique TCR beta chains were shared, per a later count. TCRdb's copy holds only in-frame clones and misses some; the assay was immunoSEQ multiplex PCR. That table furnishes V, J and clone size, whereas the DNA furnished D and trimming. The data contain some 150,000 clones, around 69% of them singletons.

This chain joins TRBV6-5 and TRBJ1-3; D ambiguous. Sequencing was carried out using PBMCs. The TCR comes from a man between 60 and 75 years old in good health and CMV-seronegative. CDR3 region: CASRVFGSGNTIYF. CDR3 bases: TGTGCCAGCAGGGTCTTCGGGAGTGGAAACACCATATATTTT.